One and the same sample provided the 3 T cell receptor beta chains below, sequenced in a study of T-cell memory formation after mild COVID-19. TCRdb ran MiXCR on the 5' RACE reads and lists one entry per CDR3 protein. The sample shows around 500,000 distinct CDR3 sequences, about 20% of them seen only once. The sequencing input was PBMCs or a T cell subset sorted from them (not recorded which). The source is an adult woman who had mild COVID-19 (a few samples of this study predate the infection). Cell type and time point are not known.

The rearrangement links TRBV10-3 to TRBJ1-6; no clear D gene. Germline loops: CDR1 ENHRY, CDR2 SYGVKD. V was shortened by 5 bases and J by 6 bases, with 11 bases between the two germline ends. The CDR3 extends over 14 amino acids. The DNA for the CDR3 is TGTGCCATCAGTTTCAGTGGTTTTAATTCACCCCTCCACTTT. Protein product: CAISFSGFNSPLHF.

V gene TRBV20-1 combines with J gene TRBJ2-1, with TRBD2 identical over 7 bases. Germline V gives CDR1 DFQATT, CDR2 SNEGSKA (reference sequence). CDR3 length equals 14 residues. The V and J ends lost 6 bases and 2 bases, in that order; junction bases with no gene match: 7. CDR3 amino acids: CSADPSGTYNEQFF. The CDR3 DNA follows: TGCAGTGCGGATCCTAGCGGAACCTACAATGAGCAGTTCTTC.

This chain connects TRBV6-5 to TRBJ2-5, with 10 bases lining up with TRBD2. This CDR3 is 15 amino acids long. CDR1 MNHEY and CDR2 SVGAGI come from the germline V gene. V dropped 8 bases and J dropped 3; count of bases not matched to a gene: 9. In nucleotides, the CDR3 is TGTGCCAGCTCGAGAATCGGACTAGCGGAAGAGACCCAGTACTTC. Its protein product is CASSRIGLAEETQYF.